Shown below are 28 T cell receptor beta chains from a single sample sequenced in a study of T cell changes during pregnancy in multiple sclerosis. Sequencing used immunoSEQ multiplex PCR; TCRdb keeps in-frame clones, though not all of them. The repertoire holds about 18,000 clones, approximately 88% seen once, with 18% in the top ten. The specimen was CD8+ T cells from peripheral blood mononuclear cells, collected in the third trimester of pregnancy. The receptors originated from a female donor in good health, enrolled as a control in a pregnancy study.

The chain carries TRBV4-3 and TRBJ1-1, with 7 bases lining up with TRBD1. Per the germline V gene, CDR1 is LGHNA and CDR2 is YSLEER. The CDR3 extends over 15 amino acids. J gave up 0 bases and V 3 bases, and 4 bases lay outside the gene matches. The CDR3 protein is CASSHLGQLNTEAFF. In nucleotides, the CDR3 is TGCGCCAGCAGCCACCTGGGACAGTTGAACACTGAAGCTTTCTTT.

The CDR3 nucleotides read TGTGCCAGTAGCTATTGGACAGAGAACTATGGCTACACCTTC. Protein sequence: CASSYWTENYGYTF. J is TRBJ1-2 and V is TRBV19; the D gene is possibly TRBD1 (6 bases). The CDR3 spans 14 residues. Per the germline V gene, CDR1 is LNHDA and CDR2 is SQIVND (reference sequence). Trimming took off 6 bases at V and 2 bases at J, with 13 bases between the two ends.

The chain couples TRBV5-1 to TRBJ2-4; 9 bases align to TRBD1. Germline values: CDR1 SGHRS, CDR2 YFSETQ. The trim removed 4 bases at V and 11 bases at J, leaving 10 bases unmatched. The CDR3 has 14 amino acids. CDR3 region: CASSIGTGKEVQYF. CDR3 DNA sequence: TGCGCCAGCAGCATCGGGACAGGGAAGGAAGTTCAGTACTTC.

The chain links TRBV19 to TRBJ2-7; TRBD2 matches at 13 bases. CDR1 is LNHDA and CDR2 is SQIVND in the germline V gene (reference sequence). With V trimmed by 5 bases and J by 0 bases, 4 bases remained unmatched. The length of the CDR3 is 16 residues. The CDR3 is CASSLGLAGISYEQYF. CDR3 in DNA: TGTGCCAGTAGTCTGGGACTAGCGGGAATCTCCTACGAGCAGTACTTC.

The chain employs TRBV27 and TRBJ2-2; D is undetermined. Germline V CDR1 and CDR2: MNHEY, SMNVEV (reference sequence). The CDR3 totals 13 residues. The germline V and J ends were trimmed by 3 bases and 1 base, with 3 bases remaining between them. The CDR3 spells CASSLRNTGELFF. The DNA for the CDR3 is TGTGCCAGCAGTTTGCGGAACACCGGGGAGCTGTTTTTT.

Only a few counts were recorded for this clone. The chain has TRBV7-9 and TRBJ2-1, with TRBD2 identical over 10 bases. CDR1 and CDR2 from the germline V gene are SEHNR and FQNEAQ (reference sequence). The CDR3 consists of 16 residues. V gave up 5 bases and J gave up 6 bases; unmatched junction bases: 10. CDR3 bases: TGTGCCAGCAGCCCCTCAGCGGGGGGGCCTTCCAATGAGCAGTTCTTC. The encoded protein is CASSPSAGGPSNEQFF.

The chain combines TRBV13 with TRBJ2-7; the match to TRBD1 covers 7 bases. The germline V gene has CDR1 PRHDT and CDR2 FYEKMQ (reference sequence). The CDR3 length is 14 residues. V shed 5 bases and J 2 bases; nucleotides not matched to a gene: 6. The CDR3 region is CASSAGTEPYEQYF. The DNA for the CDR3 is TGTGCCAGCAGCGCCGGGACAGAGCCCTACGAGCAGTACTTC.

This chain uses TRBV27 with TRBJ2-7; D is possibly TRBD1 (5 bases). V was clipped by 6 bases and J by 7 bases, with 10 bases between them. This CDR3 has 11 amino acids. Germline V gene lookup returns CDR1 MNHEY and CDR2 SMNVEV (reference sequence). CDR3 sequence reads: CASSRGQEQYF. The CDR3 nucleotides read TGTGCCAGCAGCCGAGGACAAGAGCAGTACTTC.

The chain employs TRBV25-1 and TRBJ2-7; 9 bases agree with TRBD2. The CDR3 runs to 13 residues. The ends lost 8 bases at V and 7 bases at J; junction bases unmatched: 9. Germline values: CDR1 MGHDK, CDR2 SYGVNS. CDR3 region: CASAGSGGLEQYF. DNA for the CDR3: TGTGCCAGCGCGGGTAGCGGGGGCTTGGAGCAGTACTTC.

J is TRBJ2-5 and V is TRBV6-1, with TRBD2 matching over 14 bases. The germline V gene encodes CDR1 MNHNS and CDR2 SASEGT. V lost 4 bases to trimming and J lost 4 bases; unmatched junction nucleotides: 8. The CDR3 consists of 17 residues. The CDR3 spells CASSALTSGGAGETQYF. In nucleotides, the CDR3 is TGTGCCAGCAGTGCCCTGACTAGCGGGGGGGCCGGAGAGACCCAGTACTTC.

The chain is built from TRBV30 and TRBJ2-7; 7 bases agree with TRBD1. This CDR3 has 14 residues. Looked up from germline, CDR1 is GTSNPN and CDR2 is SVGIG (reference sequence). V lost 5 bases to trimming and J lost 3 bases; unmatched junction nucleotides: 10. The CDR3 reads CAWASQGVGYEQYF. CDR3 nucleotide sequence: TGTGCCTGGGCGTCCCAGGGGGTGGGCTACGAGCAGTACTTC.

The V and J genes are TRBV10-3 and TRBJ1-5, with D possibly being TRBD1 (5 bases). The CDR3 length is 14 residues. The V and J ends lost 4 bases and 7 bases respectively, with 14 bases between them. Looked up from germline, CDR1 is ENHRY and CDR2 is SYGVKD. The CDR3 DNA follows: TGTGCCATCAGTGGGGCGGGGGTCATGCAGCCCCAGCATTTT. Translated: CAISGAGVMQPQHF.

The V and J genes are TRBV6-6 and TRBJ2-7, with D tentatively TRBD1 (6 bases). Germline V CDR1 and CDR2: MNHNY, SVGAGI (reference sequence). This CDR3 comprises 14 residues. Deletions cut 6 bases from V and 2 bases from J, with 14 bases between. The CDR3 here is CASSGTYRTYEQYF. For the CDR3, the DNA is TGTGCCAGCAGCGGGACATATCGAACCTACGAGCAGTACTTC.

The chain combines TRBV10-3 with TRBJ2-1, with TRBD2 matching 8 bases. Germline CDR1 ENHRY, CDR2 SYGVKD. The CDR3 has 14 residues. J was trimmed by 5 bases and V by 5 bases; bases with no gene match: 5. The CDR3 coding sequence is TGTGCCATCAGTAGAGCGGGAGAGGACAATGAGCAGTTCTTC. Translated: CAISRAGEDNEQFF.

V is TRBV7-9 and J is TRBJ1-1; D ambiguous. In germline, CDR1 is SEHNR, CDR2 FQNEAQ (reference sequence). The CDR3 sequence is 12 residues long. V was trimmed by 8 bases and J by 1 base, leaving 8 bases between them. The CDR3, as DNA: TGTGCCAGCGGGGAGGGGAACACTGAAGCTTTCTTT. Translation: CASGEGNTEAFF. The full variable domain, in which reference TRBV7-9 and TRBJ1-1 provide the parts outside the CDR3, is DTGVSQNPRHKITKRGQNVTFRCDPISEHNRLYWYRQTLGQGPEFLTYFQNEAQLEKSRLLSDRFSAERPKGSFSTLEIQRTEQGDSAMYLCASGEGNTEAFFGQGTRLTVV.

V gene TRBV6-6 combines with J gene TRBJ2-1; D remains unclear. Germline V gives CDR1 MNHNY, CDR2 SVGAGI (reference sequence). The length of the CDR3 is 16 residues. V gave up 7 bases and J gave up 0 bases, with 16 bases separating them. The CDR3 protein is CASIMTSPFSYNEQFF. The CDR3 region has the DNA TGTGCCAGCATCATGACAAGCCCCTTCTCCTACAATGAGCAGTTCTTC.

The CDR3 sequence: CASSFLAGEAFF. The CDR3 nucleotides are TGTGCCAGCAGTTTTCTGGCAGGGGAAGCTTTCTTT. V gene TRBV27 combines with J gene TRBJ1-1, with a possible D match to TRBD1 (5 bases). Trimming removed 3 bases from V and 8 bases from J, with 10 bases in between. Germline loops: CDR1 MNHEY, CDR2 SMNVEV (reference sequence). CDR3 length: 12 amino acids.

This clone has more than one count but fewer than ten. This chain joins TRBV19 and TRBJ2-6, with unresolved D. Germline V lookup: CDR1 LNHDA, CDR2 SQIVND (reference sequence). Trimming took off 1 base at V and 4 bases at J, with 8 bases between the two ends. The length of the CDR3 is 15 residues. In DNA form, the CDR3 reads TGTGCCAGTAGTATAGGCGTAAGCGGGGCCAACGTCCTGACTTTC. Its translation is CASSIGVSGANVLTF.

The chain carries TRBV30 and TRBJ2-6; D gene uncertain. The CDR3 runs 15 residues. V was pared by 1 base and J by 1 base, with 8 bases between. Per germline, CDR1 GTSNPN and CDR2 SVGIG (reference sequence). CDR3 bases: TGTGCCTGGAGTGACGAGAGATCTGGGGCCAACGTCCTGACTTTC. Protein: CAWSDERSGANVLTF.

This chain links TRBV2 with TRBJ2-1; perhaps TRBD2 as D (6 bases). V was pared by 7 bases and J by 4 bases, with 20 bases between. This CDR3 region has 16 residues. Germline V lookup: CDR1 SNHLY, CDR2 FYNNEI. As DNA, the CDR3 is TGTGCCAGCAAACCCGATGGCGGGGATACTTACAATGAGCAGTTCTTC. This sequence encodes CASKPDGGDTYNEQFF.

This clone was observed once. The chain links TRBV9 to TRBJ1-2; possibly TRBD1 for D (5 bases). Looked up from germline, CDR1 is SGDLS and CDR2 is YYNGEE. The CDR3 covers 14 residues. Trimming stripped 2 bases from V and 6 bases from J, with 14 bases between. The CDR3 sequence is CASSVDGGSDGYTF. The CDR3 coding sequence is TGTGCCAGCAGCGTCGATGGGGGGTCTGATGGCTACACCTTC. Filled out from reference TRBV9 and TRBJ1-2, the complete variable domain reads DSGVTQTPKHLITATGQRVTLRCSPRSGDLSVYWYQQSLDQGLQFLIQYYNGEERAKGNILERFSAQQFPDLHSELNLSSLELGDSALYFCASSVDGGSDGYTFGSGTRLTVV.

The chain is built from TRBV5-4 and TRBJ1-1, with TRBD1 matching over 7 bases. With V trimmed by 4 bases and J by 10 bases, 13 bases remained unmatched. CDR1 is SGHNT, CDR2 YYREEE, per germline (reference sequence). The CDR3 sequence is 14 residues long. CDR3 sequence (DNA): TGTGCCAGCAGCGTCACAGGGGCCCAGCCTAGAGCTTTCTTT. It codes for CASSVTGAQPRAFF.

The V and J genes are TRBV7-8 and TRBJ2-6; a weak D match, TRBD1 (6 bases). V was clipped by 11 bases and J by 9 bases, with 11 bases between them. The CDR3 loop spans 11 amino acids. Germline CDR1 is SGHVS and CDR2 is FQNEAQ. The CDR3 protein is CASQGSNVLTF. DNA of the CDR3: TGTGCCTCCCAGGGGAGCAACGTCCTGACTTTC.

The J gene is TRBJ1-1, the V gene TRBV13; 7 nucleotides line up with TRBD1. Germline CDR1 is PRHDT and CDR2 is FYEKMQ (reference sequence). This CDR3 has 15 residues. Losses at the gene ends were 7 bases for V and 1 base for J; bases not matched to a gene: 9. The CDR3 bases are TGTGCCAGCAACGGACAGGAGGGGACGAACACTGAAGCTTTCTTT. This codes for CASNGQEGTNTEAFF.

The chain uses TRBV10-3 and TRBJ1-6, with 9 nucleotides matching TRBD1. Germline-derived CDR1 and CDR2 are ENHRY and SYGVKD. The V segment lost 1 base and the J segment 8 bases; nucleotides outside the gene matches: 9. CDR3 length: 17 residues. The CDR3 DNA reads TGTGCCATCAGTGAGTGGGGGACAGGGAGCGTTGATTCACCCCTCCACTTT. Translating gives CAISEWGTGSVDSPLHF.

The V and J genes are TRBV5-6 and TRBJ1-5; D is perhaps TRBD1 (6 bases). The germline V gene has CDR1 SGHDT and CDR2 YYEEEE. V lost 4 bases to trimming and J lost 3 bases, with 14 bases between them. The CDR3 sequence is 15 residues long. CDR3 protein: CASSARQDANQPQHF. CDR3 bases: TGTGCCAGCAGCGCTAGACAGGACGCCAATCAGCCCCAGCATTTT.

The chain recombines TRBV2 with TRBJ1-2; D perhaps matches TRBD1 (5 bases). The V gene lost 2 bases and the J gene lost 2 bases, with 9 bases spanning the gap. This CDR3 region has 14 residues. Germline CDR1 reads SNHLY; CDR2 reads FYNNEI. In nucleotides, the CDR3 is TGTGCCAGCAGTGAAAGCGGGGACAACTATGGCTACACCTTC. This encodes CASSESGDNYGYTF.

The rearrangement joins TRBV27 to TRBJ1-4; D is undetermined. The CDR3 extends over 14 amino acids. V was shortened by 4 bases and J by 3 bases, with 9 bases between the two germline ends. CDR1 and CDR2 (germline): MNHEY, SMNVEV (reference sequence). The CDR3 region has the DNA TGTGCCAGCAGTTATCAGGATTCTAATGAAAAACTGTTTTTT. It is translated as CASSYQDSNEKLFF.